This TCR beta chain was identified in a study of T cells in Graves' hyperthyroidism and ophthalmopathy. Points from the study as a whole: A 13 V-J signature model discriminated ophthalmopathy versus stable hyperthyroidism.

This clonotype was picked up many times. Its antigen is unknown. Authors of the study amplified TCR beta CDR3 regions from RNA transcripts. First-round RT-PCR with HTBI primers amplified the TCR CDR3 region. MiXCR was run by TCRdb on the multiplex PCR reads, yielding one entry per CDR3 protein. The data show around 200,000 distinct CDR3 sequences, 15% to 20% seen once. CDR1 and CDR2 from the germline V gene are MDHEN and SYDVKM. The CDR3 loop spans 16 amino acids. Trimming took off 4 bases at V and 4 bases at J, with 19 bases between the two ends. Graves' hyperthyroidism is called stable when ophthalmopathy does not progress within 18 months.

The sample was blood. The chain couples TRBV28 to TRBJ1-1; tentative D call: TRBD1 (5 bases). This sequence was found in a man aged 35 to 55 with Graves' hyperthyroidism. CDR3 nucleotide sequence: TGTGCCAGCAGTTATGGACTCCGTAAAAGGGGCACTGAAGCTTTCTTT. Translating gives CASSYGLRKRGTEAFF.